This passage covers 26 T cell receptor beta chains from one sample sequenced in a study of read filtering for tumor transcriptome and immune sequencing. From around 0.4 ug of RNA, a library with molecular barcoded alpha/delta and beta/gamma adaptors was made. TCRdb re-derived calls from the reads in MiXCR, one entry per CDR3 protein. This sample has tens of thousands of distinct CDR3 sequences, with about 15% found just once. The specimen was a population of CD138-negative cells sorted from bone marrow. These receptors were collected from a donor at least 40 years old with multiple myeloma.

This clonotype came up many times. V is TRBV7-9 and J is TRBJ1-1; no firm D call. The CDR3 extends over 13 amino acids. Germline V CDR1 and CDR2: SEHNR, FQNEAQ (reference sequence). Trimming removed 0 bases at V and 4 bases at J, with 6 bases between. CDR3 sequence reads: CASSLADITEAFF. CDR3 DNA sequence: TGTGCCAGCAGCTTAGCGGATATCACTGAAGCTTTCTTT. The whole variable domain, filled in from reference TRBV7-9 and TRBJ1-1, reads DTGVSQNPRHKITKRGQNVTFRCDPISEHNRLYWYRQTLGQGPEFLTYFQNEAQLEKSRLLSDRFSAERPKGSFSTLEIQRTEQGDSAMYLCASSLADITEAFFGQGTRLTVV.

As to this clonotype: At one end, the junction sequence differs from germline, possibly due to a read error. The genes are TRBV19 and TRBJ2-2; tentatively, D is TRBD2 (6 bases). Looked up from germline, CDR1 is LNHDA and CDR2 is SQIVND (reference sequence). The length of the CDR3 is 15 residues. The CDR3 nucleotides read TGTGCCAGTTGGGACTTATTCGGGAACACCGGGGAGCTGTCTTTT. The encoded protein is CASWDLFGNTGELSF.

This clonotype was detected many times. The chain uses TRBV7-9 and TRBJ2-1; D remains unclear. The CDR3 consists of 12 residues. Trimming left V 5 bases short and J 9 bases short, with 11 bases between. Germline V gene data show CDR1 as SEHNR and CDR2 as FQNEAQ (reference sequence). The CDR3 loop is CASSPRAAEQFF. The CDR3 bases are TGTGCCAGCAGCCCACGGGCTGCTGAGCAGTTCTTC.

This clonotype was observed at least ten times. The V gene is TRBV9, the J gene TRBJ1-1, with a tentative D call TRBD1 (5 bases). Germline CDR1 SGDLS, CDR2 YYNGEE. V dropped 0 bases and J dropped 1 base, with 10 bases sitting between them. CDR3 length equals 15 residues. The CDR3 region is CASSVGDGGNTEAFF. The CDR3 coding sequence is TGTGCCAGCAGCGTAGGAGATGGGGGGAACACTGAAGCTTTCTTT.

This clonotype occurred many times. The chain combines TRBV20-1 with TRBJ1-2; 7 nucleotides match TRBD1. The CDR3 totals 10 residues. With V trimmed by 4 bases and J by 13 bases, 6 bases remained unmatched. Germline V gene lookup returns CDR1 DFQATT and CDR2 SNEGSKA (reference sequence). CDR3 residues: CSAIRQGLTF. In nucleotides, the CDR3 is TGCAGTGCTATTAGACAGGGTCTCACCTTC.

This clonotype showed up just a few times. A much larger clone lies a single base off, so this may be a read error. The rearrangement uses TRBV20-1 and TRBJ2-1; TRBD2 matches 10 bases. The CDR3 sequence is 18 residues long. Germline V gene data show CDR1 as DFQATT and CDR2 as SNEGSKA (reference sequence). The CDR3 region has the DNA TGCAGTGCTAGAGACCGTCGCAGCGGGAGGGCATCCTACAATGGGCAGTTCTTC. This codes for CSARDRRSGRASYNGQFF.

This chain joins TRBV20-1 and TRBJ2-3; 13 bases fit TRBD2. Germline CDR1 and CDR2: DFQATT and SNEGSKA (reference sequence). V was pared by 3 bases and J by 0 bases, with 15 bases of the junction left unmatched. The CDR3 is 20 amino acids. The CDR3 sequence: CSASHPIGTSGKTSTDTQYF. DNA of the CDR3: TGCAGTGCTAGCCACCCGATAGGGACTAGCGGGAAAACTAGCACAGATACGCAGTATTTT.

This clonotype was seen repeatedly, ten times or more. The J gene is TRBJ2-3, the V gene TRBV20-1; D perhaps matches TRBD1 (5 bases). V lost 3 bases to trimming and J lost 4 bases, with 8 bases between them. Germline CDR1 DFQATT, CDR2 SNEGSKA (reference sequence). This CDR3 region has 12 residues. The CDR3 loop reads CSASQGSDTQYF. Here the CDR3 DNA reads TGCAGTGCTAGCCAGGGTTCAGATACGCAGTATTTT.

On this clonotype: This could be a read error, since a much larger clone is one nucleotide away. CDR3 nucleotides: TGTGCCAGCAGCCATGGGTGGGCCGGGGAGCTGTTTTTT. Residues: CASSHGWAGELFF. The V and J genes are TRBV14 and TRBJ2-2; no clear D. CDR1 and CDR2 (germline): SGHDN, FVKESK. The CDR3 runs 13 residues. With 3 bases removed from V and 6 bases from J, the gap between germline ends came to 8 bases.

This clonotype showed up many times. This chain joins TRBV3-1 and TRBJ2-5; D is possibly TRBD2 (6 bases). Germline CDR1 reads LGHDT; CDR2 reads YNNKEL (reference sequence). Trimming removed 1 base at V and 6 bases at J, with 15 bases between. CDR3 length equals 15 residues. The CDR3 coding sequence is TGTGCCAGCAGCCAAGGGGGCGGGATGATAAAGACCCAGTACTTC. Its translation: CASSQGGGMIKTQYF.

This clonotype turned up a few times. The chain combines TRBV2 with TRBJ1-5; possibly TRBD1 for D (6 bases). Germline CDR1 and CDR2: SNHLY and FYNNEI. The V gene lost 6 bases and the J gene lost 5 bases, with 8 bases spanning the gap. CDR3 size: 12 residues. This chain's CDR3 is CASSRGDQPQHF. As DNA, the CDR3 is TGTGCCAGCAGCAGGGGTGATCAGCCCCAGCATTTT.

The chain employs TRBV7-2 and TRBJ2-5; tentatively, D is TRBD2 (6 bases). Germline V gene data show CDR1 as SGHTA and CDR2 as FQGNSA. V lost 6 bases to trimming and J lost 7 bases, with 24 bases between them. This CDR3 has 16 amino acids. CDR3 in DNA: TGTGCCAGCAGGGAAGGTGGGGCGGGAAGGCATGTGACCCAGTACTTC. It yields the protein CASREGGAGRHVTQYF.

Only a few counts were recorded for this clonotype. The V gene is TRBV27, the J gene TRBJ2-3; D may be TRBD2 (5 bases). The ends were cut back, 6 bases at V and 4 bases at J, with 17 bases in the middle. In germline, CDR1 is MNHEY, CDR2 SMNVEV (reference sequence). There are 15 residues in the CDR3. In DNA form, the CDR3 reads TGTGCCAGCAGGCAGAGCGGAGGCCGGGCAGATACGCAGTATTTT. It is translated as CASRQSGGRADTQYF.

Only a few counts were recorded for this clonotype. The gene calls are TRBV20-1 and TRBJ2-7, with 14 bases matching TRBD2. The germline CDR1 and CDR2 sequences are DFQATT and SNEGSKA (reference sequence). The trim removed 6 bases at V and 8 bases at J, leaving 24 bases unmatched. CDR3 length: 19 amino acids. The CDR3 region has the DNA TGCAGTGCGAGCCCCAAGGGACTAGCGGGAGTGGGGGGGGCGGTCAAGCAGTACTTC. Translated: CSASPKGLAGVGGAVKQYF.

This clonotype was found many times. The chain employs TRBV24-1 and TRBJ2-1, with D perhaps matching TRBD2 (6 bases). This CDR3 region has 16 residues. Germline lookup yields CDR1 KGHDR and CDR2 SFDVKD. Trimming left V 4 bases short and J 0 bases short, with 12 bases between. The DNA for the CDR3 is TGTGCCACCAGTGACCATAGCGGAAACTCCTACAATGAGCAGTTCTTC. It is translated as CATSDHSGNSYNEQFF.

This clonotype was counted at least ten times. This chain connects TRBV7-8 to TRBJ1-2, with 8 bases fitting TRBD1. The CDR3 runs to 16 residues. Germline-derived CDR1 and CDR2 are SGHVS and FQNEAQ. After removal of 1 base from V and 4 bases from J, the junction contained 8 bases not matched to a gene. The CDR3 region has the DNA TGTGCCAGCAGCTTAGTGGAGCAGGGGGCTAGCTATGGCTACACCTTC. The encoded protein is CASSLVEQGASYGYTF. Full variable domain (missing parts from reference TRBV7-8 and TRBJ1-2): GAGVSQSPRYKVAKRGQDVALRCDPISGHVSLFWYQQALGQGPEFLTYFQNEAQLDKSGLPSDRFFAERPEGSVSTLKIQRTQQEDSAVYLCASSLVEQGASYGYTFGSGTRLTVV.

Remarks on this clonotype: A much bigger clone sits one base away, suggesting this may be a read error. The CDR3 ends on some other residue instead of the conserved phenylalanine or tryptophan, so this is likely a read error. The rearrangement links TRBV7-2 to TRBJ2-5, with a possible D match to TRBD1 (5 bases). With 5 bases removed from V and 5 bases from J, the gap between germline ends came to 9 bases. Germline CDR1 SGHTA, CDR2 FQGNSA. The CDR3 is 12 amino acids. This CDR3 reads CASSPPGETQYS. CDR3 in DNA: TGTGCCAGCAGCCCGCCAGGGGAGACCCAGTACTCC.

This clonotype was counted ten times or more. V gene TRBV7-2 combines with J gene TRBJ2-1; D unclear. The CDR3 is 15 residues long. Germline V gives CDR1 SGHTA, CDR2 FQGNSA. V was trimmed by 5 bases and J by 1 base, leaving 12 bases between them. CDR3 residues: CASSPSAVSYNEQFF. In nucleotides, the CDR3 is TGTGCCAGCAGCCCCTCCGCTGTATCCTACAATGAGCAGTTCTTC.

This clonotype was recorded a few times. The J gene is TRBJ2-3, the V gene TRBV7-9; D call uncertain. Trimming stripped 2 bases from V and 2 bases from J, with 5 bases between. There are 13 residues in the CDR3. Germline values: CDR1 SEHNR, CDR2 FQNEAQ (reference sequence). The CDR3: CASSLINTDTQYF. The CDR3, as DNA: TGTGCCAGCAGCTTAATAAACACAGATACGCAGTATTTT. Complete variable domain (other parts from reference TRBV7-9 and TRBJ2-3): DTGVSQNPRHKITKRGQNVTFRCDPISEHNRLYWYRQTLGQGPEFLTYFQNEAQLEKSRLLSDRFSAERPKGSFSTLEIQRTEQGDSAMYLCASSLINTDTQYFGPGTRLTVL.

Ten or more counts support this clonotype. The chain couples TRBV5-1 to TRBJ2-7; D is undetermined. The V end was cut by 0 bases, the J end by 0 bases, with 13 bases between. The CDR3 runs 16 residues. Germline CDR1 is SGHRS and CDR2 is YFSETQ. The CDR3 DNA sequence: TGCGCCAGCAGCTTGGCCTTGGGTCCCGGCTCCTACGAGCAGTACTTC. It encodes CASSLALGPGSYEQYF. The full variable domain, rest sourced from reference TRBV5-1 and TRBJ2-7, is KAGVTQTPRYLIKTRGQQVTLSCSPISGHRSVSWYQQTPGQGLQFLFEYFSETQRNKGNFPGRFSGRQFSNSRSEMNVSTLELGDSALYLCASSLALGPGSYEQYFGPGTRLTVT.

The sample holds a few counts of this clonotype. This chain joins TRBV18 and TRBJ1-4, with D hard to call. Trimming took 1 base from V and 0 from J, leaving 6 bases between them. CDR1 is KGHSH, CDR2 LQKENI, per germline. This CDR3 is built from 15 residues. In nucleotides, the CDR3 is TGTGCCAGCTCACCACGTGGTGCAACTAATGAAAAACTGTTTTTT. Protein: CASSPRGATNEKLFF. The whole variable domain, remainder taken from reference TRBV18 and TRBJ1-4, is NAGVMQNPRHLVRRRGQEARLRCSPMKGHSHVYWYRQLPEEGLKFMVYLQKENIIDESGMPKERFSAEFPKEGPSILRIQQVVRGDSAAYFCASSPRGATNEKLFFGSGTQLSVL.

This clonotype was seen at least ten times. V gene TRBV7-3 combines with J gene TRBJ2-1, with 9 bases lining up with TRBD2. Germline-derived CDR1 and CDR2 are SGHTA and FQGTGA. This CDR3 region has 15 residues. V gave up 5 bases and J gave up 6 bases; unmatched junction bases: 8. The CDR3 DNA sequence: TGTGCCAGCAGCCCTCGACTAGCGGCTTCCAATGAGCAGTTCTTC. It encodes CASSPRLAASNEQFF.

Worth noting for this clonotype: A much larger clone is a single base away; this may be a read error. V is TRBV28 and J is TRBJ2-1; D uncertain. This CDR3 region has 12 residues. V was trimmed by 5 bases and J by 4 bases, leaving 6 bases between them. Germline V gene sequence: CDR1 MDHEN, CDR2 SYDVKM. The CDR3 reads CASSPCYNEQFF. The CDR3 DNA reads as TGTGCCAGCAGTCCTTGTTACAATGAGCAGTTCTTC. Variable domain in full (rest from reference TRBV28 and TRBJ2-1): DVKVTQSSRYLVKRTGEKVFLECVQDMDHENMFWYRQDPGLGLRLIYFSYDVKMKEKGDIPEGYSVSREKKERFSLILESASTNQTSMYLCASSPCYNEQFFGPGTRLTVL.

In its sample, this clonotype was seen a few times. The chain carries TRBV29-1 and TRBJ2-2, with D unresolved. Germline CDR1 SQVTM, CDR2 ANQGSEA. The CDR3 loop spans 14 amino acids. V was shortened by 3 bases and J by 2 bases, with 10 bases between the two germline ends. CDR3 region: CSVEADTNTGELFF. DNA of the CDR3: TGCAGCGTTGAGGCAGATACTAACACCGGGGAGCTGTTTTTT.

This clonotype was detected many times. V and J are TRBV2 and TRBJ2-7; a weak D match, TRBD2 (5 bases). The length of the CDR3 is 14 residues. The V gene lost 2 bases and the J gene lost 0 bases, with 8 bases spanning the gap. CDR1 SNHLY and CDR2 FYNNEI come from the germline V gene. The CDR3 DNA is TGTGCCAGCAGTGAAACGGGGAGCTCCTACGAGCAGTACTTC. Its translation is CASSETGSSYEQYF.

This clonotype was picked up a small number of times. One junction end does not reproduce the germline sequence, and a read error may be involved. This chain joins TRBV6-6 and TRBJ2-4; weak D call: TRBD1 (6 bases). This CDR3 is built from 15 residues. CDR1 is MNHNY and CDR2 is SVGAGI in the germline V gene (reference sequence). The CDR3 protein is CASSFEQGPKNTQYF. The CDR3 DNA follows: TGTGCCAGCAGTTTTGAACAGGGACCCAAAAACACTCAGTACTTC.